Listed here are 24 T cell receptor beta chains from one sample, sequenced in a study of T cells in Graves' hyperthyroidism and ophthalmopathy. Amplified regions were TCR beta CDR3 sequences from RNA transcripts. Primed by the HTBI set, a first-round RT-PCR was run on the TCR CDR3. TCRdb processed the multiplex PCR reads anew with MiXCR; each CDR3 protein has one entry. The table records roughly 380,000 distinct CDR3 sequences, roughly 14% of them present only once. The sequenced sample was blood. The receptors were sampled from a young man with Graves' hyperthyroidism that later progressed to Graves' ophthalmopathy.

This clonotype has ten or more counts. This chain connects TRBV3-1 to TRBJ1-1, with a weak D call TRBD1 (5 bases). V lost 0 bases to trimming and J lost 7 bases, with 15 bases between them. This CDR3 has 15 residues. Germline lookup yields CDR1 LGHDT and CDR2 YNNKEL (reference sequence). The chain's CDR3 is CASSQEGAGVGEAFF. The CDR3 DNA sequence: TGTGCCAGCAGCCAAGAGGGTGCGGGGGTTGGTGAAGCTTTCTTT. Full variable domain (outside the CDR3, taken from reference TRBV3-1 and TRBJ1-1): DTAVSQTPKYLVTQMGNDKSIKCEQNLGHDTMYWYKQDSKKFLKIMFSYNNKELIINETVPNRFSPKSPDKAHLNLHINSLELGDSAVYFCASSQEGAGVGEAFFGQGTRLTVV.

Regarding this clonotype: A much larger clone is a single base away; this may be a read error. The genes are TRBV10-2 and TRBJ2-2; 9 bases are shared with TRBD2. CDR3 length: 15 amino acids. V gave up 6 bases and J gave up 7 bases; unmatched junction bases: 9. Germline CDR1 is WSHSY and CDR2 is SAAADI. CDR3 coding DNA: TGCGCCAGCAGGATTAGCGGGGGAGAAATCGGGGAGCTGTTTTTT. Translation: CASRISGGEIGELFF.

This chain uses TRBV7-9 with TRBJ2-1; D is uncertain. The CDR3 contains 14 residues. Looked up from germline, CDR1 is SEHNR and CDR2 is FQNEAQ (reference sequence). Trimming took 5 bases from V and 3 from J, leaving 11 bases between them. The CDR3 sequence: CASSPRANYNEQFF. The CDR3 coding sequence is TGTGCCAGCAGCCCCCGGGCTAACTACAATGAGCAGTTCTTC.

This clonotype was seen ten or more times. The chain links TRBV28 to TRBJ2-3, with D hard to call. Trimming took 6 bases from V and 6 from J, leaving 13 bases between them. The CDR3 extends over 13 amino acids. Germline V gene lookup returns CDR1 MDHEN and CDR2 SYDVKM. CDR3 region: CASRYPSADTQYF. In DNA form, the CDR3 reads TGTGCCAGCAGGTACCCCTCCGCGGATACGCAGTATTTT.

This clonotype was seen a handful of times. This chain joins TRBV14 and TRBJ2-2; 11 bases line up with TRBD1. The CDR3 has 18 amino acids. The V and J ends lost 4 bases and 1 base, in that order; junction bases with no gene match: 8. Germline CDR1 SGHDN, CDR2 FVKESK. The CDR3 region has the DNA TGTGCCAGCAGCCGCAGATGGACAGGGGGCTTGAACACCGGGGAGCTGTTTTTT. Translated: CASSRRWTGGLNTGELFF. Supplemented by reference TRBV14 and TRBJ2-2, the full variable domain reads EAGVTQFPSHSVIEKGQTVTLRCDPISGHDNLYWYRRVMGKEIKFLLHFVKESKQDESGMPNNRFLAERTGGTYSTLKVQPAELEDSGVYFCASSRRWTGGLNTGELFFGEGSRLTVL.

V usage is TRBV4-1 and J usage is TRBJ2-1; 9 bases agree with TRBD2. The V gene end was trimmed by 1 base and the J gene end by 4 bases; junction bases not matched to a gene: 5. Germline V gene sequence: CDR1 MGHRA, CDR2 YSYEKL. This CDR3 contains 16 residues. In DNA form, the CDR3 reads TGCGCCAGCAGCCAAGCGGGACTAGCAGGATACAATGAGCAGTTCTTC. Encoded protein: CASSQAGLAGYNEQFF.

This clonotype was seen more than once but under ten times. The V call is TRBV7-2, the J call TRBJ2-2; 7 nucleotides agree with TRBD2. J was trimmed by 8 bases and V by 8 bases; bases with no gene match: 20. CDR3 size: 17 residues. CDR1 is SGHTA, CDR2 FQGNSA, per germline. For the CDR3, the DNA is TGTGCCAGCGGCCAAACCGGGACTATCAGATCTAGGGGGGAGCTGTTTTTT. This codes for CASGQTGTIRSRGELFF.

The gene calls are TRBV7-8 and TRBJ2-1; 13 nucleotides line up with TRBD2. Germline lookup yields CDR1 SGHVS and CDR2 FQNEAQ. V was clipped by 3 bases and J by 4 bases; unmatched bases: 6. CDR3 length: 17 amino acids. The CDR3 nucleotides read TGTGCCAGCAGCTTTACTAGCGGGGGGGCAGCGTACAATGAGCAGTTCTTC. Its protein is CASSFTSGGAAYNEQFF.

This clonotype was seen repeatedly, ten times or more. The chain couples TRBV6-1 to TRBJ2-7; 10 positions match TRBD1. This CDR3 spans 15 amino acids. The germline V gene has CDR1 MNHNS and CDR2 SASEGT. V shed 5 bases and J 5 bases; nucleotides not matched to a gene: 9. The DNA of the CDR3 is TGTGCCAGCAGTTACTTCGGGACAGGGGTCAACGAGCAGTACTTC. Protein product: CASSYFGTGVNEQYF.

The chain couples TRBV6-1 to TRBJ2-5, with TRBD2 matching 7 bases. This CDR3 region has 14 residues. V shed 6 bases and J 0 bases; nucleotides not matched to a gene: 4. Germline V CDR1 and CDR2: MNHNS, SASEGT. The chain's CDR3 is CASRKRGYQETQYF. The CDR3 nucleotides are TGTGCCAGCAGGAAGCGGGGCTACCAAGAGACCCAGTACTTC.

The chain links TRBV4-1 to TRBJ1-2; no reliable D call. The CDR3 is made up of 15 amino acids. Germline V gene sequence: CDR1 MGHRA, CDR2 YSYEKL. Deletions cut 0 bases from V and 4 bases from J, with 12 bases between. CDR3 coding DNA: TGCGCCAGCAGCCAAGAAGGCCGGGCCCGCTATGGCTACACCTTC. This translates into CASSQEGRARYGYTF.

The chain has TRBV12-5 and TRBJ1-6; TRBD1 might be the D (5 bases). This CDR3 comprises 13 residues. Looked up from germline, CDR1 is LGHNT and CDR2 is FRNRAP. Deletions cut 0 bases from V and 11 bases from J, with 8 bases between. The CDR3 here is CASGLVPGAPLHF. DNA of the CDR3: TGTGCTAGTGGTTTGGTTCCGGGGGCACCCCTCCACTTT.

This clonotype was observed at least ten times. This sequence joins TRBV7-2 and TRBJ2-7, with D perhaps assigned TRBD1 or TRBD2 (6 bases each). The germline CDR1 and CDR2 sequences are SGHTA and FQGNSA. The CDR3 runs 12 residues. Between the trimmed V and J ends, which lost 5 bases and 6 bases, there was a span of 11 bases. The CDR3 region is CASSGRGGEQYF. CDR3 nucleotide sequence: TGTGCCAGCAGCGGCAGGGGAGGCGAGCAGTACTTC. The full variable domain, with the rest looked up from reference TRBV7-2 and TRBJ2-7, is GAGVSQSPSNKVTEKGKDVELRCDPISGHTALYWYRQSLGQGLEFLIYFQGNSAPDKSGLPSDRFSAERTGGSVSTLTIQRTQQEDSAVYLCASSGRGGEQYFGPGTRLTVT.

In this sample, this clonotype turned up a few times. The chain has TRBV7-3 and TRBJ1-6, with D possibly being TRBD1 (6 bases). Germline V gene data show CDR1 as SGHTA and CDR2 as FQGTGA. Between the trimmed V and J ends, which lost 1 base and 8 bases, there was a span of 9 bases. The CDR3 consists of 14 residues. The CDR3 reads CASSLRPGDSPLHF. The CDR3 DNA is TGTGCCAGCAGCTTAAGGCCAGGGGATTCACCCCTCCACTTT.

On this clonotype: The junction departs from germline at one end; a sequencing error may be responsible. The chain combines TRBV4-1 with TRBJ2-7; D uncertain. CDR1 MGHRA and CDR2 YSYEKL come from the germline V gene. The CDR3 spans 15 residues. The CDR3 loop reads CASSRRGPRSHEQYF. CDR3 DNA: TGCGCCAGCAGCCGCCGAGGACCTCGCTCCCACGAGCAGTACTTC.

For this clonotype: A junction end diverges from the germline sequence, so it may reflect a read error. The genes are TRBV28 and TRBJ1-1, with D possibly being TRBD1 (5 bases). CDR3 size: 13 residues. Germline V gene data show CDR1 as MDHEN and CDR2 as SYDVKM. The CDR3 bases are TGTGCCAGCAGTTTCCCCATGGACACTGAAGCTTTATTT. Translated: CASSFPMDTEALF.

This clonotype has a count of ten or more. The chain links TRBV5-1 to TRBJ1-1; D unresolved. Trimming removed 2 bases at V and 6 bases at J, with 11 bases between. CDR3 length: 13 residues. Germline V gene data show CDR1 as SGHRS and CDR2 as YFSETQ. The chain's CDR3 is CASSFTGSAEAFF. The DNA for the CDR3 is TGCGCCAGCAGCTTTACTGGGAGTGCTGAAGCTTTCTTT. Together with reference TRBV5-1 and TRBJ1-1, the CDR3 gives the full variable domain: KAGVTQTPRYLIKTRGQQVTLSCSPISGHRSVSWYQQTPGQGLQFLFEYFSETQRNKGNFPGRFSGRQFSNSRSEMNVSTLELGDSALYLCASSFTGSAEAFFGQGTRLTVV.

This clonotype was counted a few times. The gene calls are TRBV20-1 and TRBJ2-3; possibly TRBD2 for D (7 bases). The ends were cut back, 0 bases at V and 4 bases at J, with 14 bases in the middle. Germline lookup yields CDR1 DFQATT and CDR2 SNEGSKA (reference sequence). The length of the CDR3 is 15 residues. The CDR3 sequence: CSARDPGGGSDTQYF. The DNA for the CDR3 is TGCAGTGCTAGAGATCCGGGGGGCGGGTCAGATACGCAGTATTTT.

This clonotype was counted many times. The V and J genes are TRBV30 and TRBJ1-1, with 8 bases aligning to TRBD1. Germline CDR1 is GTSNPN and CDR2 is SVGIG (reference sequence). The CDR3 is 11 residues long. V trimming: 2 bases; J trimming: 10 bases; junction bases outside the gene matches: 3. The CDR3 nucleotides are TGTGCCTGGAGTAACACAGGGGGAGCTTTCTTT. Its protein product is CAWSNTGGAFF.

The rearrangement links TRBV10-1 to TRBJ2-3; TRBD1 matches at 8 bases. The CDR3 consists of 13 residues. V shed 6 bases and J 8 bases; nucleotides not matched to a gene: 7. CDR1 and CDR2 (germline): WNHNN, SYGVQD (reference sequence). CDR3 bases: TGCGCCAGCAGGGCGGACAGGGTCGGTACGCAGTATTTT. Translated: CASRADRVGTQYF.

This clonotype was recorded many times. The genes are TRBV5-1 and TRBJ2-7; perhaps TRBD1 as D (5 bases). Looked up from germline, CDR1 is SGHRS and CDR2 is YFSETQ. The CDR3 runs 15 residues. The V end was cut by 3 bases, the J end by 3 bases, with 16 bases between. The CDR3 loop reads CASSWMTDPFYEQYF. CDR3 nucleotide sequence: TGCGCCAGCAGCTGGATGACAGATCCTTTCTACGAGCAGTACTTC. Full variable domain (remainder filled in from reference TRBV5-1 and TRBJ2-7): KAGVTQTPRYLIKTRGQQVTLSCSPISGHRSVSWYQQTPGQGLQFLFEYFSETQRNKGNFPGRFSGRQFSNSRSEMNVSTLELGDSALYLCASSWMTDPFYEQYFGPGTRLTVT.

This clonotype was seen once. V usage is TRBV5-1 and J usage is TRBJ2-1; 16 positions agree with TRBD2. V gave up 0 bases and J gave up 7 bases; unmatched junction bases: 4. Germline CDR1 SGHRS, CDR2 YFSETQ. There are 17 residues in the CDR3. In DNA, the CDR3 is TGCGCCAGCAGCTTGGTGGGGACTAGCGGGGGGGTGAATGAGCAGTTCTTC. Protein sequence: CASSLVGTSGGVNEQFF.

This clonotype came up many times. The rearrangement links TRBV12-3 or TRBV12-4 to TRBJ2-1; D might be TRBD2 (6 bases). V was trimmed by 2 bases and J by 1 base, leaving 12 bases between them. This CDR3 comprises 16 residues. CDR3 in DNA: TGTGCCAGCAGTTTAATCGCGGGAAGGTCCTACAATGAGCAGTTCTTC. Translation gives CASSLIAGRSYNEQFF.

The V and J genes are TRBV4-1 and TRBJ1-4; tentative D call: TRBD1 (5 bases). From germline, CDR1 is MGHRA and CDR2 YSYEKL. The V end lost 3 bases, the J end lost 7 bases, and 15 bases lay between the germline ends. The CDR3 extends over 15 amino acids. CDR3 protein: CASSHRPGGGEKLFF. DNA of the CDR3: TGCGCCAGCAGCCACCGACCCGGGGGGGGTGAAAAACTGTTTTTT.